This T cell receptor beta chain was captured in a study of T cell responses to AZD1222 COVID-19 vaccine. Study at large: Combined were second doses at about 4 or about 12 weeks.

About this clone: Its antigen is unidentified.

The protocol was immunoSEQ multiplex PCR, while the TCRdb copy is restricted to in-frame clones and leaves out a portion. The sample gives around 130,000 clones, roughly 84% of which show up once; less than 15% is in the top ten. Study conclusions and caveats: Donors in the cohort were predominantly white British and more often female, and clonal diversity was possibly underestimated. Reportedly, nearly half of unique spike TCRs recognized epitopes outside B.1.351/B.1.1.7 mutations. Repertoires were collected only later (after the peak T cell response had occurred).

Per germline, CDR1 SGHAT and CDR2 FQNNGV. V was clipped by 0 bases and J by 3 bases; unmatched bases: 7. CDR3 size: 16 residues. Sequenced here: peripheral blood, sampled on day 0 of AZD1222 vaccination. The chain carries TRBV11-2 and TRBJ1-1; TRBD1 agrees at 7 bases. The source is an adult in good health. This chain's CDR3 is CASSLDRTGRDTEAFF. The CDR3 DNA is TGTGCCAGCAGCTTAGATAGGACAGGAAGGGACACTGAAGCTTTCTTT. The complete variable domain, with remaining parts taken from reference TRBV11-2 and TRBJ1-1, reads EAGVAQSPRYKIIEKRQSVAFWCNPISGHATLYWYQQILGQGPKLLIQFQNNGVVDDSQLPKDRFSAERLKGVDSTLKIQPAKLEDSAVYLCASSLDRTGRDTEAFFGQGTRLTVV.